These 5 T cell receptor beta chains were sequenced from one sample in a study of pediatric ulcerative colitis. Using immunoSEQ multiplex PCR, the repertoire was profiled, and TCRdb retains in-frame clones only, with some absent. Of more than 50,000 clones listed, 77% are singletons. Sequenced input: blood. These receptors all come from a boy aged 5-17 years with moderate ulcerative colitis.

The chain is built from TRBV7-9 and TRBJ1-1; D is ambiguous. Trimming pared 1 base from V and 2 bases from J, leaving 11 bases between. CDR1 and CDR2 from the germline V gene are SEHNR and FQNEAQ (reference sequence). This CDR3 region has 15 residues. CDR3 loop: CASSLVSRSNTEAFF. The DNA of the CDR3 is TGTGCCAGCAGCTTAGTGTCCCGCTCTAACACTGAAGCTTTCTTT. Together with reference TRBV7-9 and TRBJ1-1, the CDR3 gives the full variable domain: DTGVSQNPRHKITKRGQNVTFRCDPISEHNRLYWYRQTLGQGPEFLTYFQNEAQLEKSRLLSDRFSAERPKGSFSTLEIQRTEQGDSAMYLCASSLVSRSNTEAFFGQGTRLTVV.

This sequence joins TRBV29-1 and TRBJ2-7, with TRBD1 matching 7 bases. With V trimmed by 5 bases and J by 7 bases, 8 bases remained unmatched. This CDR3 spans 12 amino acids. Germline values: CDR1 SQVTM, CDR2 ANQGSEA. CDR3 amino acids: CSVRDSTGEQYF. The CDR3 DNA follows: TGCAGCGTTCGGGACAGTACGGGGGAGCAGTACTTC.

CDR3 DNA sequence: TGTGCCAGCAGTTTAGGGGGAATAGGCTACGAGCAGTACTTC. It specifies CASSLGGIGYEQYF. The gene calls are TRBV27 and TRBJ2-7; D may correspond to TRBD1 or TRBD2 (5 bases each). V gave up 2 bases and J gave up 3 bases, with 11 bases separating them. Germline CDR1 and CDR2: MNHEY and SMNVEV (reference sequence). There are 14 residues in the CDR3.

This clone occurred a few times. Distinct nucleotide sequences in the sample also encode this CDR3. The chain combines TRBV4-1 with TRBJ1-1; weak D call: TRBD1 (6 bases). The CDR3 covers 14 residues. Looked up from germline, CDR1 is MGHRA and CDR2 is YSYEKL. Trimming took off 0 bases at V and 1 base at J, with 6 bases between the two ends. The CDR3 bases are TGCGCCAGCAGCCAAGACAGGGGGAACACTGAAGCTTTCTTT. Its protein is CASSQDRGNTEAFF.

This chain links TRBV7-9 with TRBJ2-5; 7 bases line up with TRBD2. The length of the CDR3 is 15 residues. Per germline, CDR1 SEHNR and CDR2 FQNEAQ (reference sequence). The V and J ends lost 2 bases and 7 bases, in that order; junction bases with no gene match: 10. The CDR3 coding sequence is TGTGCCAGCAGCTTAAGTGCTAGCGGCAAGATGACCCAGTACTTC. It translates to CASSLSASGKMTQYF.